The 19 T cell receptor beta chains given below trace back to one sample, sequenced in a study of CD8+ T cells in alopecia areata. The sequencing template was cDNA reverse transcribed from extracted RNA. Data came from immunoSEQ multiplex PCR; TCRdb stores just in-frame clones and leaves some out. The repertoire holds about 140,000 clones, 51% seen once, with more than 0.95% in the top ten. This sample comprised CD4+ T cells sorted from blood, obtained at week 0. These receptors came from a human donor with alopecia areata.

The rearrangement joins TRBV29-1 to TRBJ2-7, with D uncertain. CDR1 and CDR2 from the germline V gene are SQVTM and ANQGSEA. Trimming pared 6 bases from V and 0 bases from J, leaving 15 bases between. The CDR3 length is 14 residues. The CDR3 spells CSVSSGGSSYEQYF. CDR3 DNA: TGCAGCGTCTCGTCTGGCGGAAGCTCCTACGAGCAGTACTTC.

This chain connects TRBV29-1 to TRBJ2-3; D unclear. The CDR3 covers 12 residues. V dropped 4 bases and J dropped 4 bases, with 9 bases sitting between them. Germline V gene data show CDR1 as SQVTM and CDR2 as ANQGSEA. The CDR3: CSVGLGSDTQYF. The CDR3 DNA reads TGCAGCGTTGGGCTCGGGTCAGATACGCAGTATTTT.

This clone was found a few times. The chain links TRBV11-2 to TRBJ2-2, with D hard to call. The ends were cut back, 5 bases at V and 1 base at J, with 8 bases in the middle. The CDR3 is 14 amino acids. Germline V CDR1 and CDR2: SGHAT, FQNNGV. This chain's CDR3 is CASSPSMNTGELFF. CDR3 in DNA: TGTGCCAGCAGCCCGTCCATGAACACCGGGGAGCTGTTTTTT. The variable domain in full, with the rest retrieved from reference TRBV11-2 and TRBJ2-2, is EAGVAQSPRYKIIEKRQSVAFWCNPISGHATLYWYQQILGQGPKLLIQFQNNGVVDDSQLPKDRFSAERLKGVDSTLKIQPAKLEDSAVYLCASSPSMNTGELFFGEGSRLTVL.

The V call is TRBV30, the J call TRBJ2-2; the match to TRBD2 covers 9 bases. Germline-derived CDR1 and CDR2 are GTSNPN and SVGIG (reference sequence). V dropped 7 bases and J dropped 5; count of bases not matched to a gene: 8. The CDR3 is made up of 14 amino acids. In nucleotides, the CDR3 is TGTGCCTTTCTGCGGGAGGGGGGAACCGGGGAGCTGTTTTTT. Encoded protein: CAFLREGGTGELFF.

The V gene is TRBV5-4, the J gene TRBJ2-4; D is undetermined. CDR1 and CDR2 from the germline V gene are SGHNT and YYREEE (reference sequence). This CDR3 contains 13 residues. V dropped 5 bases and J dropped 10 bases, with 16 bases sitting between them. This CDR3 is CASSVHLVGIQYF. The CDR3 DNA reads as TGTGCCAGCAGTGTCCACCTGGTAGGGATTCAGTACTTC. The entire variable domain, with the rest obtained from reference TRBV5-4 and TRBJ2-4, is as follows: ETGVTQSPTHLIKTRGQQVTLRCSSQSGHNTVSWYQQALGQGPQFIFQYYREEENGRGNFPPRFSGLQFPNYSSELNVNALELDDSALYLCASSVHLVGIQYFGAGTRLSVL.

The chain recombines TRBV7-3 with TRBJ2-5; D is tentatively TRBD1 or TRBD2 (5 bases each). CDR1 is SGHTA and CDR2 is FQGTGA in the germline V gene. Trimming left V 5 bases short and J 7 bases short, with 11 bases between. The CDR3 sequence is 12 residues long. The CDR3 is CASSRDERTQYF. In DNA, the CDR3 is TGTGCCAGCAGCCGGGACGAACGGACCCAGTACTTC.

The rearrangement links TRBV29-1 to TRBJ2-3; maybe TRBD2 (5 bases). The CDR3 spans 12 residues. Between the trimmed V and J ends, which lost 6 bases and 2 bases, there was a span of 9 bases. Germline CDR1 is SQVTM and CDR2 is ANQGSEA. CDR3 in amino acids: CSVEENTDTQYF. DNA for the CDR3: TGCAGCGTGGAGGAGAACACAGATACGCAGTATTTT.

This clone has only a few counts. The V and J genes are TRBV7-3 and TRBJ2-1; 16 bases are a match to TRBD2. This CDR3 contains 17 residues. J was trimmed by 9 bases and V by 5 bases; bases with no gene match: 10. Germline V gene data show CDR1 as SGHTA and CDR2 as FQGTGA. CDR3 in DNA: TGTGCCAGCAGCCCCGGGACTAGCGGGAGGGCCGGTGGTGAGCAGTTCTTC. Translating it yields CASSPGTSGRAGGEQFF.

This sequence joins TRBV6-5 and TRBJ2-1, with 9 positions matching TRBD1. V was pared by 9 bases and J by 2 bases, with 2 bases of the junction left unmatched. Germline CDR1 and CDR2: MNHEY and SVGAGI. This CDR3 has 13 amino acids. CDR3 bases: TGTGCCAGTCGGGACAGGGCCTACAATGAGCAGTTCTTC. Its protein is CASRDRAYNEQFF.

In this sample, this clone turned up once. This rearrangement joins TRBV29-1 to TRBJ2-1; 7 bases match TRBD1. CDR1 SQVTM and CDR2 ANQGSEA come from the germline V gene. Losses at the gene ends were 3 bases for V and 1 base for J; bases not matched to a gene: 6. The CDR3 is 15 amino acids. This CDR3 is CSVELGTVSYNEQFF. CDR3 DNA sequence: TGCAGCGTTGAGTTGGGGACAGTTTCCTACAATGAGCAGTTCTTC.

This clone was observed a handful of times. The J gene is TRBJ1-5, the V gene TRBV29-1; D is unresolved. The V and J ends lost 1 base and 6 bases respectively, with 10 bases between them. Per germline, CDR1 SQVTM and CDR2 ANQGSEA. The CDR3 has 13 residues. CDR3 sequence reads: CSVEGQAGQPQHF. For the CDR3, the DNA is TGCAGCGTTGAAGGGCAGGCCGGTCAGCCCCAGCATTTT.

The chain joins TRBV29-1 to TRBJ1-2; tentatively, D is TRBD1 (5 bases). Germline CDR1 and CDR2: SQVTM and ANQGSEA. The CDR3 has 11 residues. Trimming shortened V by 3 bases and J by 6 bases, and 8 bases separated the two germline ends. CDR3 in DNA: TGCAGCGTTGACAGGGACCATGGCTACACCTTC. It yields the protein CSVDRDHGYTF.

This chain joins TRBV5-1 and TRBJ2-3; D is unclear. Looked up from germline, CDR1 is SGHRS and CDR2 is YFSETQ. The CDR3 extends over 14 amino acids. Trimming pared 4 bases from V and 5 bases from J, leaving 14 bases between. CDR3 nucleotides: TGCGCCAGCAGCCCCGGCTCGCGAGGAGATACGCAGTATTTT. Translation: CASSPGSRGDTQYF.

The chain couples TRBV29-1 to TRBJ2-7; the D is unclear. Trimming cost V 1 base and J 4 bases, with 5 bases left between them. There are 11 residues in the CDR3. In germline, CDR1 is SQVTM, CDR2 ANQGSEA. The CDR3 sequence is CSVEVVYEQYF. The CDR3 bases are TGCAGCGTTGAAGTGGTATACGAGCAGTACTTC.

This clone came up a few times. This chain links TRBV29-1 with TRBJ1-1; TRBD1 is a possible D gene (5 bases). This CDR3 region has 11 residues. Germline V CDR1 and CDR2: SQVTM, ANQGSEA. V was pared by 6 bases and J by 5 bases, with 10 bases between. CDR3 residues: CSVGTETEAFF. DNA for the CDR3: TGCAGCGTCGGGACCGAGACTGAAGCTTTCTTT.

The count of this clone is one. The CDR3, as DNA: TGTGCCAGCAGTTTTTTGGGCCAGAAAATATACAATGAGCAGTTCTTC. This sequence encodes CASSFLGQKIYNEQFF. V gene TRBV28 combines with J gene TRBJ2-1; D is undetermined. The V end was cut by 3 bases, the J end by 4 bases, with 16 bases between. The CDR3 totals 16 residues. CDR1 is MDHEN, CDR2 SYDVKM, per germline. The full variable domain, with the rest looked up from reference TRBV28 and TRBJ2-1, is DVKVTQSSRYLVKRTGEKVFLECVQDMDHENMFWYRQDPGLGLRLIYFSYDVKMKEKGDIPEGYSVSREKKERFSLILESASTNQTSMYLCASSFLGQKIYNEQFFGPGTRLTVL.

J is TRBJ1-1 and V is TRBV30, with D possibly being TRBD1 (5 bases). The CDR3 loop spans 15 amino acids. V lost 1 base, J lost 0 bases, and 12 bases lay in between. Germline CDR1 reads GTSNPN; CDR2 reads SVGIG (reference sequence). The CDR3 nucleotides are TGTGCCTGGAGTGCCCCTGACAGATTGAACACTGAAGCTTTCTTT. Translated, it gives CAWSAPDRLNTEAFF.

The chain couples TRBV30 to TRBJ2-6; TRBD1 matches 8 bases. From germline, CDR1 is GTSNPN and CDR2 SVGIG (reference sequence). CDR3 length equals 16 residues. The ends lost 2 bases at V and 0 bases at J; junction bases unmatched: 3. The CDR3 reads CAWSSTGVSGANVLTF. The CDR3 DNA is TGTGCCTGGAGTTCGACAGGGGTCTCTGGGGCCAACGTCCTGACTTTC.

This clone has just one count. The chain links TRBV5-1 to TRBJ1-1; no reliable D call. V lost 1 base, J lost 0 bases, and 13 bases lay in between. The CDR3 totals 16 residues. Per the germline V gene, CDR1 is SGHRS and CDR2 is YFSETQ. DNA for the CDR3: TGCGCCAGCAGCTTGAGGGCAGGTCCGATGAACACTGAAGCTTTCTTT. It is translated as CASSLRAGPMNTEAFF.